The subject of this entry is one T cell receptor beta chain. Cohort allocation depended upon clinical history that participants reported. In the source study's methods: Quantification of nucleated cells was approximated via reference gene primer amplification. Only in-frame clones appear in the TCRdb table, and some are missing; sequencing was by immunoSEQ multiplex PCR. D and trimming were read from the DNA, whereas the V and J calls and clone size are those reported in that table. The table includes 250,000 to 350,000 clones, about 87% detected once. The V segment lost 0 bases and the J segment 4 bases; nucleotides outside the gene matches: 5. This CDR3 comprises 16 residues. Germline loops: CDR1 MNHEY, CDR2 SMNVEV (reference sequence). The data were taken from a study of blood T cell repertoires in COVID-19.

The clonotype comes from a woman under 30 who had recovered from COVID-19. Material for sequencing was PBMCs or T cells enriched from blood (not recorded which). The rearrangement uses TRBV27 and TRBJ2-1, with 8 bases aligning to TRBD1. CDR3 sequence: CASSLSTGAIYNEQFF. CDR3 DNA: TGTGCCAGCAGTTTATCGACAGGGGCTATTTACAATGAGCAGTTCTTC.